A selection of T cell receptor beta chains follows, all from one sample in a study of cytomegalovirus exposure and HLA in healthy donors. Using immunoSEQ multiplex PCR, the repertoire was profiled, and TCRdb retains in-frame clones only, with some absent. The sample consists of approximately 160,000 clones, 80% to 85% of them appearing once. Specimen: PBMCs. The receptors were gathered from a middle-aged man in good health and CMV-seropositive. Each CDR3 is given with its conserved first and last residue. The order of the fields is D gene, V gene, clone size, J gene, CDR3 protein, CDR3 DNA. The D gene is left open where the match is weak. The size entry is marked missing in some rows and otherwise reads once, few, many or a size class.

.	TRBV5-5	.	TRBJ2-2	CASSLTAVYRTGELFF	TGTGCCAGCAGTTTAACGGCGGTTTACCGGACCGGGGAGCTGTTTTTT
.	TRBV6-5	once	TRBJ1-5	CASSVNSNQPQHF	TGTGCCAGCAGTGTTAATAGCAATCAGCCCCAGCATTTT
.	TRBV7-9	.	TRBJ1-5	CASSGGNQPQHF	TGTGCCAGCAGTGGGGGGAATCAGCCCCAGCATTTT
TRBD1	TRBV6-5	.	TRBJ2-7	CASSYSAGGYEQYF	TGTGCCAGCAGTTACTCGGCAGGGGGCTACGAGCAGTACTTC
TRBD2	TRBV18	.	TRBJ2-7	CASSPTLAGGGYEQYF	TGTGCCAGCTCACCGACACTAGCGGGGGGAGGTTACGAGCAGTACTTC
.	TRBV18	.	TRBJ2-2	CASSTTDSNTGELFF	TGTGCCAGCTCAACAACCGACAGCAACACCGGGGAGCTGTTTTTT
TRBD1	TRBV6-1	.	TRBJ1-5	CASKKTGDSNQPQHF	TGTGCCAGCAAGAAGACAGGGGATAGCAATCAGCCCCAGCATTTT
.	TRBV28	.	TRBJ2-7	CASSPTGLSYEQYF	TGTGCCAGCAGTCCCACTGGACTTTCCTACGAGCAGTACTTC
TRBD1	TRBV5-1	.	TRBJ2-1	CASSTDRSSYNEQFF	TGCGCCAGCAGCACGGACAGGAGCTCCTACAATGAGCAGTTCTTC
TRBD1	TRBV5-5	.	TRBJ2-7	CASTRGPGTGFNEQYF	TGTGCCAGCACCAGGGGGCCCGGGACAGGGTTCAACGAGCAGTACTTC
TRBD2	TRBV2	.	TRBJ2-1	CASVGSGGSYNEQFF	TGTGCCAGCGTGGGTAGCGGGGGCTCCTACAATGAGCAGTTCTTC
.	TRBV21-1	.	TRBJ2-7	CASSYRTGTDYEQYF	TGTGCCAGCAGCTATCGGACAGGAACAGACTACGAGCAGTACTTC
TRBD1	TRBV5-6	.	TRBJ2-5	CASSLGQGWEETQYF	TGTGCCAGCAGTCTCGGACAGGGGTGGGAAGAGACCCAGTACTTC
.	TRBV29-1	.	TRBJ2-5	CSVEPGTETQYF	TGCAGCGTTGAACCGGGAACAGAGACCCAGTACTTC
TRBD1	TRBV5-1	.	TRBJ1-5	CASSFVTGGPQHF	TGCGCCAGCAGCTTCGTCACAGGGGGGCCCCAGCATTTT
TRBD1	TRBV28	few	TRBJ2-7	CASSHNRGPAYEQYF	TGTGCCAGCAGCCACAACAGGGGGCCGGCCTACGAGCAGTACTTC
.	TRBV7-6	.	TRBJ1-1	CASSLRENTEAFF	TGTGCCAGCAGCTTGAGGGAGAACACTGAAGCTTTCTTT
.	TRBV7-9	.	TRBJ2-3	CASRKTAGSGGTDTQYF	TGTGCCAGCAGAAAGACGGCCGGCTCAGGGGGCACAGATACGCAGTATTTT
.	TRBV29-1	.	TRBJ1-2	CSVVARVGYTF	TGCAGCGTTGTAGCGAGGGTAGGCTACACCTTC
.	TRBV29-1	once	TRBJ1-3	CSVEEGAVGNTIYF	TGCAGCGTTGAAGAAGGGGCAGTCGGAAACACCATATATTTT
TRBD1	TRBV4-2	.	TRBJ2-5	CTSSQSGQGGQETQYF	TGTACCAGCAGCCAATCGGGACAGGGGGGACAAGAGACCCAGTACTTC
TRBD1	TRBV27	.	TRBJ1-4	CASSAHRGSNEKLFF	TGTGCCAGCAGTGCGCACAGGGGAAGTAATGAAAAACTGTTTTTT
TRBD1	TRBV6-6	.	TRBJ2-1	CASSYQGTAAYNEQFF	TGTGCCAGCAGTTACCAAGGGACAGCGGCCTACAATGAGCAGTTCTTC
TRBD1	TRBV13	.	TRBJ2-1	CASSSATDRGRYNEQFF	TGTGCCAGCAGCTCGGCAACAGACAGGGGCAGGTACAATGAGCAGTTCTTC
.	TRBV19	.	TRBJ2-1	CASSTAGYNEQFF	TGTGCCAGTAGTACTGCAGGGTACAATGAGCAGTTCTTC
TRBD1	TRBV7-2	.	TRBJ2-7	CARTYPGLDRASYEQYF	TGTGCCAGGACCTACCCGGGGCTCGACAGGGCATCCTACGAGCAGTACTTC
.	TRBV29-1	.	TRBJ1-2	CSVDSPNYGYTF	TGCAGCGTTGACTCTCCTAACTATGGCTACACCTTC
TRBD1	TRBV7-3	once	TRBJ2-3	CASSPGRTGGADTQYF	TGTGCCAGCAGTCCCGGACGGACAGGGGGTGCAGATACGCAGTATTTT
TRBD1	TRBV9	.	TRBJ2-7	CASSPGQSSVEQYF	TGTGCCAGCAGCCCGGGACAGAGTTCCGTCGAGCAGTACTTC